This TCR beta chain was found in a study of blood T cell repertoires in COVID-19. About the study: From T cells, B-cell-depleted T cells, or PBMCs came the material, which was cDNA or gDNA.

Generated by immunoSEQ multiplex PCR, the TCRdb table keeps only in-frame clones and is missing some. The table lists roughly 67,000 clones, about three quarters of them singletons. The length of the CDR3 is 14 residues. The V gene's germline CDR1 is ENHRY and CDR2 SYGVKD. The V end was cut by 8 bases, the J end by 5 bases, with 19 bases between. The TCR originated in a human donor in a cohort sampled during active COVID-19. V gene TRBV10-3 combines with J gene TRBJ2-7; D is perhaps TRBD2 (6 bases). Material for sequencing was peripheral blood. The DNA for the CDR3 is TGTGCCATCGGTTCTGGGACTTCCTCGGACGAGCAGTACTTC. This translates into CAIGSGTSSDEQYF.